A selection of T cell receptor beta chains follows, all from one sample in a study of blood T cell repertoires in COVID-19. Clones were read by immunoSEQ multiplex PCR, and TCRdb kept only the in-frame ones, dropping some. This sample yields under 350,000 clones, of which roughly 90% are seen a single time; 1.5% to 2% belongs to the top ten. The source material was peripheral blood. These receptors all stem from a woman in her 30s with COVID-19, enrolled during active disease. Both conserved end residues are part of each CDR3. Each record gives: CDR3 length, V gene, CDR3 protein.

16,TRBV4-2,CASSARPGQASYGYTF
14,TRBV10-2,CASSEPMEGTEAFF
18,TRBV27,CASSSGQGSPLAKNIQYF
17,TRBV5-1,CATKTYTGTSGKETQYF
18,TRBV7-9,CASSHRGRGARDLHEQFF
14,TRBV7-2,CASSYTWGDTEAFF
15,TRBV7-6,CASRTTSGTYNEQFF
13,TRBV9,CASSVLPTYEQYF
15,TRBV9,CASSVGRGVYNEQFF
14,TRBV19,CASSAAASNQPQHF
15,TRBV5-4,CASSHRGQGDETQYF
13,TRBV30,CAWSVNKKETQYF
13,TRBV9,CASGVQGAGGYTF
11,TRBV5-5,CASSLRDEQFF
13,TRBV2,CASSGTGLETQYF
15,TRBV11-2,CASSLDYRADYGYTF
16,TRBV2,CASSLSSDSLDEKLFF
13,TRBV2,CASSARQVAEAFF
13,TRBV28,CASNLSAGLAQHF
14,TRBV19,CASDSGTAYNEQFF
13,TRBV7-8,CASRGTGDYGYTF
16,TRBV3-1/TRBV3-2,CASSQAWGQGNQPQHF
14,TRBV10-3,CAISAGSGTGELFF
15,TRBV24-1,CATSDGTGVTHTQYF
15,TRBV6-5,CATALFVGTNEKLFF
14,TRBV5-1,CASSIDSLNYGYTF
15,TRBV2,CASSRGPFVNNEQFF
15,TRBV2,CASSEDRDGLNEQFF
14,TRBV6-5,CASSTTRKNYGYTF
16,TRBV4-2,CASSQSQGVPYNEQFF
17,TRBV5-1,CASSLGWAVGANTEAFF
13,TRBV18,CASSHGEPGELFF
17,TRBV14,CASSLRTGATTNEKLFF
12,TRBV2,CASREPQETQYF
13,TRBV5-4,CASSRDIFSPLHF
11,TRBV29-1,CSVAQGNTIYF
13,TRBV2,CASRDRGLYGYTF
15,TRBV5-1,CASSSGGGLYNEQFF
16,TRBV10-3,CAISPGQGGMKQPQHF
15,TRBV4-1,CASSRGQGGPYEQYF
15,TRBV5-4,CASSFIAGGLGELFF
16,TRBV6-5,CASSYQPGQANTEAFF
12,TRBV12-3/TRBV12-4,CASTGLNYGYTF
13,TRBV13,CASSLVPGNEQFF
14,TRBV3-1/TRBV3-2,CASSHSSYNSPLHF
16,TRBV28,CASQNWGRGGPETQYF
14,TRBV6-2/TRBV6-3,CASSTPGGDTEAFF
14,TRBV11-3,CASSLPGGGTEAFF
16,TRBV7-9,CASTLWDAQGNQPQHF
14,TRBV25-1,CASSATGPNYGYTF
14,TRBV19,CASSMRREGQPQHF
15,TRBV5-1,CASSWGDRGYNEQFF